The 15 T cell receptor beta chains listed next were all sequenced from one sample in a study of blood T cell repertoires in COVID-19. TCRdb's copy holds only in-frame clones and misses some; the assay was immunoSEQ multiplex PCR. This table holds some 270,000 clones, about 90% found once. The sample comprised PBMCs or T cells enriched from blood (not recorded which). Receptor source: a woman aged 25 to 39 with acute COVID-19.

The gene calls are TRBV11-2 and TRBJ1-5; D might be TRBD1 (6 bases). The CDR3 has 16 residues. The V and J ends lost 1 base and 0 bases respectively, with 10 bases between them. The germline V gene encodes CDR1 SGHAT and CDR2 FQNNGV. The CDR3 region is CASSLGGPDSNQPQHF. The DNA for the CDR3 is TGTGCCAGCAGCTTAGGGGGGCCGGATAGCAATCAGCCCCAGCATTTT.

Worth noting for this clone: Here the CDR3 omits its conserved ending phenylalanine or tryptophan, so a read error is the likely source. Because the CDR3's place on the DNA is in doubt, the DNA is left out and the CDR3 is given as listed by TCRdb. The V call is TRBV5-1, the J call TRBJ2-7; no check of the table's D call, TRBD1, against the DNA was made. CDR1 is SGHRS, CDR2 YFSETQ, per germline. The CDR3 is 12 amino acids long, termini counted. CDR3 sequence: CASSWARSGETL.

The V gene is TRBV5-1, the J gene TRBJ2-1, with 10 bases aligning to TRBD2. Losses at the gene ends were 4 bases for V and 3 bases for J; bases not matched to a gene: 4. From germline, CDR1 is SGHRS and CDR2 YFSETQ. CDR3 length equals 15 residues. CDR3 residues: CASSAGLADYNEQFF. In nucleotides, the CDR3 is TGCGCCAGCAGCGCCGGACTAGCGGACTACAATGAGCAGTTCTTC.

Only one count was recorded for this clone. The chain carries TRBV19 and TRBJ1-1; TRBD1 aligns across 9 bases. The length of the CDR3 is 15 residues. Per germline, CDR1 LNHDA and CDR2 SQIVND (reference sequence). Trimming at V came to 5 bases and at J to 3 bases, leaving 7 bases not matched to a gene. CDR3 DNA: TGTGCCAGTAGTGCTACAGGGGGCGCGTACACTGAAGCTTTCTTT. This gives the protein CASSATGGAYTEAFF.

The V call is TRBV5-1, the J call TRBJ1-4, with D maybe TRBD1 (5 bases). CDR3 length: 17 residues. V was trimmed by 4 bases and J by 0 bases, leaving 16 bases between them. Looked up from germline, CDR1 is SGHRS and CDR2 is YFSETQ. CDR3 in amino acids: CASSRAGGAATNEKLFF. DNA of the CDR3: TGCGCCAGCAGCCGGGCCGGAGGGGCGGCAACTAATGAAAAACTGTTTTTT.

The V gene is TRBV5-4, the J gene TRBJ1-5; D is ambiguous. Germline CDR1 reads SGHNT; CDR2 reads YYREEE (reference sequence). V was trimmed by 5 bases and J by 0 bases, leaving 12 bases between them. This CDR3 spans 15 amino acids. As DNA, the CDR3 is TGTGCCAGCAGTTTTACCGGGGATAGCAATCAGCCCCAGCATTTT. Translated, it gives CASSFTGDSNQPQHF.

The genes are TRBV15 and TRBJ2-1; TRBD2 aligns across 14 bases. Per the germline V gene, CDR1 is LNHNV and CDR2 is YYDKDF (reference sequence). This CDR3 has 19 residues. V lost 8 bases, J lost 0 bases, and 12 bases stayed unmatched. CDR3 coding DNA: TGTGCCACCGGGGGACTAGCGGGAGAGGGGGAATCCTCCTACAATGAGCAGTTCTTC. Amino acids: CATGGLAGEGESSYNEQFF.

The rearrangement joins TRBV6-5 to TRBJ2-7, with TRBD2 matching over 10 bases. The CDR3 totals 15 residues. Germline CDR1 MNHEY, CDR2 SVGAGI. V trimming: 0 bases; J trimming: 5 bases; junction bases outside the gene matches: 4. The CDR3 DNA is TGTGCCAGCAGTTACTCGAGTCTAGCGGGAGACGAGCAGTACTTC. Amino acids: CASSYSSLAGDEQYF.

This rearrangement joins TRBV7-8 to TRBJ1-1; D gene uncertain. This CDR3 spans 14 amino acids. The germline V gene has CDR1 SGHVS and CDR2 FQNEAQ. V shed 5 bases and J shed 3 bases, with 13 bases lying between them. CDR3 amino acids: CASSSLARDTEAFF. CDR3 nucleotide sequence: TGTGCCAGCAGCAGTTTAGCGAGGGACACTGAAGCTTTCTTT.

The chain has TRBV5-5 and TRBJ2-5, with 9 positions matching TRBD1. Germline CDR1 and CDR2: SGHKS and YYEKEE (reference sequence). CDR3 length: 14 residues. The J segment lost 5 bases and the V segment lost 2 bases, leaving 4 bases of the junction unmatched. This chain's CDR3 is CASSFSGQGETQYF. CDR3 DNA: TGTGCCAGCAGCTTCTCGGGACAGGGTGAGACCCAGTACTTC.

The chain recombines TRBV29-1 with TRBJ2-2; D possibly corresponds to TRBD2 (5 bases). This CDR3 is built from 14 residues. Germline V CDR1 and CDR2: SQVTM, ANQGSEA. V dropped 6 bases and J dropped 4 bases, with 15 bases sitting between them. The CDR3 spells CSVGAESVTGELFF. The CDR3 DNA is TGCAGCGTAGGAGCGGAGAGCGTCACCGGGGAGCTGTTTTTT.

The chain carries TRBV3-1 (or the pseudogene TRBV3-2) and TRBJ1-1, with D perhaps matching TRBD1 (6 bases). The CDR3 loop spans 15 amino acids. Deletions cut 5 bases from V and 1 base from J, with 14 bases between. Germline CDR1 is LGHDT and CDR2 is YNNKEL (reference sequence). The CDR3 sequence: CASSIRGHGNTEAFF. The CDR3 region has the DNA TGTGCCAGCAGCATCCGGGGACACGGGAACACTGAAGCTTTCTTT.

The rearrangement uses TRBV28 and TRBJ2-1; TRBD2 agrees at 7 bases. Germline CDR1 reads MDHEN; CDR2 reads SYDVKM. The CDR3 runs 11 residues. Trimming removed 7 bases from V and 10 bases from J; junction bases left unmatched: 4. The CDR3 sequence is CASIEAGEQFF. CDR3 sequence (DNA): TGTGCCAGCATCGAAGCGGGGGAGCAGTTCTTC.

The chain recombines TRBV5-1 with TRBJ1-2, with 7 bases aligning to TRBD1. The CDR3 consists of 18 residues. Per the germline V gene, CDR1 is SGHRS and CDR2 is YFSETQ. Losses at the gene ends were 1 base for V and 1 base for J; bases not matched to a gene: 13. The CDR3, as DNA: TGCGCCAGCAGCTTGAGTGGGACAGACAGCCCTCTTAACTATGGCTACACCTTC. It yields the protein CASSLSGTDSPLNYGYTF.

This clone was detected only once. One end of the junction is discordant with germline, which a read error may explain. This chain uses TRBV6-1 with TRBJ2-7; TRBD1 matches 7 bases. The germline V gene encodes CDR1 MNHNS and CDR2 SASEGT. The CDR3 loop spans 18 amino acids. The CDR3 is CASSEGPLTGILSYEQYF. In DNA, the CDR3 is TGTGCCAGCAGCGAAGGACCTCTGACAGGGATTCTCTCCTACGAGCAGTACTTC.